The next 25 T cell receptor beta chains were all read from a single sample in a study of OX40 agonist ivuxolimab in advanced cancers. Data came from immunoSEQ multiplex PCR; TCRdb stores just in-frame clones and leaves some out. The table lists 60,000 to 65,000 clones, 89% of them singletons. The source was CD4+ or CD8+ T cells sorted from blood, collected in a trial of the OX40 agonist ivuxolimab. The receptors originated from an adult with an advanced solid tumor such as melanoma, head and neck, liver or kidney cancer.

This clone was seen just once. The chain links TRBV5-1 to TRBJ1-3; no firm D call. The germline V and J ends were trimmed by 5 bases and 0 bases, with 6 bases remaining between them. CDR3 length: 13 amino acids. In germline, CDR1 is SGHRS, CDR2 YFSETQ. CDR3 region: CASRFNSGNTIYF. CDR3 DNA: TGCGCCAGCAGATTTAACTCTGGAAACACCATATATTTT.

This clone was recorded only once. The rearrangement joins TRBV11-2 to TRBJ2-1; 9 positions match TRBD2. Germline CDR1 and CDR2: SGHAT and FQNNGV. The CDR3 loop spans 17 amino acids. Trimming at V came to 0 bases and at J to 9 bases, leaving 12 bases not matched to a gene. The CDR3 region is CASSLDLAGSFFGEQFF. CDR3 nucleotide sequence: TGTGCCAGCAGCTTAGATCTAGCGGGAAGTTTTTTCGGTGAGCAGTTCTTC.

The J gene is TRBJ2-2, the V gene TRBV28; D gene unclear. This CDR3 spans 15 amino acids. The germline gives CDR1 MDHEN, CDR2 SYDVKM. Trimming removed 3 bases from V and 1 base from J, with 9 bases in between. As DNA, the CDR3 is TGTGCCAGCAGTTTGTTGGATGGGAACACCGGGGAGCTGTTTTTT. Its protein product is CASSLLDGNTGELFF.

The chain recombines TRBV6-5 with TRBJ2-1, with 7 bases aligning to TRBD1. The germline V gene encodes CDR1 MNHEY and CDR2 SVGAGI. V gave up 4 bases and J gave up 5 bases; unmatched junction bases: 5. The length of the CDR3 is 14 residues. CDR3 loop: CASSSGTEDNEQFF. CDR3 sequence (DNA): TGTGCCAGCAGTTCCGGGACAGAAGACAATGAGCAGTTCTTC.

The chain is built from TRBV7-9 and TRBJ1-1; maybe TRBD1 (5 bases). Germline V lookup: CDR1 SEHNR, CDR2 FQNEAQ (reference sequence). This CDR3 is 14 amino acids long. Trimming removed 1 base at V and 3 bases at J, with 9 bases between. DNA of the CDR3: TGTGCCAGCAGCTTAGGCAGGGCGGACACTGAAGCTTTCTTT. Encoded protein: CASSLGRADTEAFF.

This chain uses TRBV7-9 with TRBJ1-4; a possible D gene is TRBD1 (5 bases). The CDR3 consists of 12 residues. With 5 bases removed from V and 10 bases from J, the gap between germline ends came to 11 bases. Germline V CDR1 and CDR2: SEHNR, FQNEAQ (reference sequence). CDR3 in amino acids: CASSAGTGKLFF. The DNA for the CDR3 is TGTGCCAGCAGCGCCGGAACAGGAAAACTGTTTTTT.

A remark on this clone: Other nucleotide sequences in the sample specify the same CDR3. The V and J genes are TRBV30 and TRBJ2-7, with D maybe TRBD2 (5 bases). Germline loops: CDR1 GTSNPN, CDR2 SVGIG (reference sequence). V was shortened by 3 bases and J by 2 bases, with 8 bases between the two germline ends. This CDR3 is 12 amino acids long. The CDR3: CAWSPGAYEQYF. CDR3 coding DNA: TGTGCCTGGAGCCCCGGGGCCTACGAGCAGTACTTC.

The chain links TRBV9 to TRBJ2-1; the match to TRBD1 covers 9 bases. Germline V gives CDR1 SGDLS, CDR2 YYNGEE. This CDR3 is 14 amino acids long. Trimming took 4 bases from V and 5 from J; bases not matched to a gene: 4. The CDR3 reads CASSRDRADNEQFF. DNA for the CDR3: TGTGCCAGCAGCCGGGACAGGGCGGACAATGAGCAGTTCTTC.

The chain joins TRBV5-5 to TRBJ2-7; 9 nucleotides align to TRBD1. V lost 6 bases, J lost 3 bases, and 13 bases stayed unmatched. The CDR3 has 16 residues. CDR1 is SGHKS, CDR2 YYEKEE, per germline (reference sequence). CDR3 loop: CASTLEPGQGSYEQYF. CDR3 in DNA: TGTGCCAGCACCCTAGAACCGGGACAGGGTAGCTACGAGCAGTACTTC. The entire variable domain, with the rest obtained from reference TRBV5-5 and TRBJ2-7, is as follows: DAGVTQSPTHLIKTRGQQVTLRCSPISGHKSVSWYQQVLGQGPQFIFQYYEKEERGRGNFPDRFSARQFPNYSSELNVNALLLGDSALYLCASTLEPGQGSYEQYFGPGTRLTVT.

The CDR3 spells CASTGTSYEQYF. In nucleotides, the CDR3 is TGTGCCAGCACCGGGACCTCCTACGAGCAGTACTTC. The chain links TRBV28 to TRBJ2-7; D assignment may be TRBD1 or TRBD2 (5 bases each). The CDR3 consists of 12 residues. V shed 7 bases and J shed 0 bases, with 7 bases lying between them. Germline assignment: CDR1 MDHEN and CDR2 SYDVKM.

The rearrangement links TRBV6-5 to TRBJ1-1; tentative D call: TRBD1 (6 bases). Between the trimmed V and J ends, which lost 4 bases and 6 bases, there was a span of 12 bases. Per germline, CDR1 MNHEY and CDR2 SVGAGI. The CDR3 spans 13 residues. CDR3 nucleotides: TGTGCCAGCAGTTTTCAGGGGCGGGCTGAAGCTTTCTTT. Translated: CASSFQGRAEAFF.

The V gene is TRBV4-1, the J gene TRBJ2-1, with D uncertain. The CDR3 has 15 amino acids. Germline lookup yields CDR1 MGHRA and CDR2 YSYEKL. V was pared by 4 bases and J by 1 base, with 11 bases between. This CDR3 is CASSLRAESYNEQFF. Here the CDR3 DNA reads TGCGCCAGCAGCCTCCGGGCGGAATCCTACAATGAGCAGTTCTTC.

This sequence joins TRBV19 and TRBJ1-1; D may be TRBD1 (6 bases). The V gene lost 5 bases and the J gene lost 5 bases, with 18 bases spanning the gap. The CDR3 is 15 amino acids. Germline V gives CDR1 LNHDA, CDR2 SQIVND (reference sequence). The CDR3 protein is CASSLLGGLGTEAFF. In DNA form, the CDR3 reads TGTGCCAGTAGTCTGTTAGGGGGTTTAGGGACTGAAGCTTTCTTT. Together with reference TRBV19 and TRBJ1-1, the CDR3 gives the full variable domain: DGGITQSPKYLFRKEGQNVTLSCEQNLNHDAMYWYRQDPGQGLRLIYYSQIVNDFQKGDIAEGYSVSREKKESFPLTVTSAQKNPTAFYLCASSLLGGLGTEAFFGQGTRLTVV.

The chain uses TRBV19 and TRBJ1-3; a weak D match, TRBD1 (5 bases). Per germline, CDR1 LNHDA and CDR2 SQIVND (reference sequence). V shed 7 bases and J shed 0 bases, with 19 bases lying between them. The CDR3 covers 17 residues. The CDR3 DNA reads as TGTGCCAGTAAGCTCCTCGGGACGGGCCGCTCTGGAAACACCATATATTTT. Translating it yields CASKLLGTGRSGNTIYF.

The rearrangement uses TRBV5-1 and TRBJ1-3; D gene uncertain. V lost 3 bases and J 0 bases, leaving 10 bases between the germline ends. Germline CDR1 SGHRS, CDR2 YFSETQ. The CDR3 has 15 amino acids. CDR3 sequence: CASSYYPGSGNTIYF. The CDR3 DNA reads as TGCGCCAGCAGCTACTACCCAGGCTCTGGAAACACCATATATTTT.

This clone came up a few times. The rearrangement links TRBV7-9 to TRBJ2-7; D may be TRBD1 or TRBD2 (5 bases each). The CDR3 is 14 residues long. Germline V gene lookup returns CDR1 SEHNR and CDR2 FQNEAQ (reference sequence). Trimming took off 0 bases at V and 2 bases at J, with 8 bases between the two ends. In DNA form, the CDR3 reads TGTGCCAGCAGCTTAGCGGGGGAAACCTACGAGCAGTACTTC. Protein product: CASSLAGETYEQYF.

This clone has a count of ten or more. This sequence joins TRBV4-1 and TRBJ2-2; TRBD2 agrees at 13 bases. The germline V gene has CDR1 MGHRA and CDR2 YSYEKL. The length of the CDR3 is 18 residues. V lost 6 bases, J lost 8 bases, and 15 bases stayed unmatched. In DNA form, the CDR3 reads TGCGCCAGCAGTTTTATGGACGTACTAGCGGGGGGGCAGGGGGAGCTGTTTTTT. Protein product: CASSFMDVLAGGQGELFF.

The chain links TRBV7-8 to TRBJ2-5; a possible D gene is TRBD1 (5 bases). CDR1 and CDR2 from the germline V gene are SGHVS and FQNEAQ. With 8 bases removed from V and 2 bases from J, the gap between germline ends came to 12 bases. This CDR3 has 13 residues. CDR3 DNA sequence: TGTGCCAGCCAACAGGAAGTTCAAGAGACCCAGTACTTC. Protein: CASQQEVQETQYF.

In its sample, this clone was seen a few times. This chain uses TRBV19 with TRBJ1-1; no definite D call. V was cut by 6 bases and J by 1 base, with 9 bases left in between. Looked up from germline, CDR1 is LNHDA and CDR2 is SQIVND (reference sequence). This CDR3 has 13 amino acids. This CDR3 is CASSLTSNTEAFF. CDR3 coding DNA: TGTGCCAGTAGCCTTACATCGAACACTGAAGCTTTCTTT. The full variable domain, with the rest looked up from reference TRBV19 and TRBJ1-1, is DGGITQSPKYLFRKEGQNVTLSCEQNLNHDAMYWYRQDPGQGLRLIYYSQIVNDFQKGDIAEGYSVSREKKESFPLTVTSAQKNPTAFYLCASSLTSNTEAFFGQGTRLTVV.

V is TRBV6-1 and J is TRBJ2-7; D is perhaps TRBD2 (7 bases). In germline, CDR1 is MNHNS, CDR2 SASEGT. Trimming took off 6 bases at V and 4 bases at J, with 16 bases between the two ends. The CDR3 has 14 residues. The CDR3 sequence is CASSPRGAAYEQYF. The CDR3 DNA is TGTGCCAGCAGCCCCCGGGGGGCGGCGTACGAGCAGTACTTC.

The chain combines TRBV5-1 with TRBJ2-3; D unclear. In germline, CDR1 is SGHRS, CDR2 YFSETQ. The CDR3 extends over 13 amino acids. Trimming stripped 4 bases from V and 2 bases from J, with 8 bases between. The CDR3 DNA follows: TGCGCCAGCAGCCTGACCATCACAGATACGCAGTATTTT. This codes for CASSLTITDTQYF.

The rearrangement uses TRBV10-2 and TRBJ1-2; maybe TRBD1 (6 bases). Trimming stripped 5 bases from V and 6 bases from J, with 22 bases between. The CDR3 spans 16 residues. Germline V gives CDR1 WSHSY, CDR2 SAAADI. CDR3 amino acids: CASSKNPGLQGDGYTF. The CDR3 DNA sequence: TGCGCCAGCAGTAAAAACCCTGGGTTACAGGGAGATGGCTACACCTTC.

CDR3 sequence: CAISEYVRYKDTEAFF. The CDR3 DNA sequence: TGTGCCATCAGTGAGTACGTCAGGTATAAGGACACTGAAGCTTTCTTT. The chain carries TRBV10-3 and TRBJ1-1; D is unresolved. CDR3 length equals 16 residues. V was cut by 1 base and J by 3 bases, with 15 bases left in between. The germline gives CDR1 ENHRY, CDR2 SYGVKD.

This clone was observed a few times. The rearrangement joins TRBV15 to TRBJ1-5; no definite D call. This CDR3 comprises 11 residues. Looked up from germline, CDR1 is LNHNV and CDR2 is YYDKDF (reference sequence). The CDR3 DNA reads TGTGCAGCGGGCCCTAATCAGCCCCAGCATTTT. Translation gives CAAGPNQPQHF.

The CDR3 nucleotides are TGTGCCTGGGGCGGGACCGAAATACCCACAGATACGCAGTATTTT. Translated: CAWGGTEIPTDTQYF. The gene calls are TRBV30 and TRBJ2-3, with D tentatively TRBD2 (6 bases). The germline V gene has CDR1 GTSNPN and CDR2 SVGIG (reference sequence). V shed 5 bases and J shed 2 bases, with 17 bases lying between them. This CDR3 has 15 amino acids.